This T cell receptor beta chain was documented in a study of T cell responses to AZD1222 COVID-19 vaccine. This CDR3 is built from 14 residues. Germline CDR1 SGHTS, CDR2 YDEGEE. V gave up 3 bases and J gave up 6 bases; unmatched junction bases: 6. Data came from immunoSEQ multiplex PCR; TCRdb stores just in-frame clones and leaves some out. The profile shows 150,000 to 200,000 clones, 93% of them singletons. This sequence originates from an adult in good health. The rearrangement joins TRBV5-8 to TRBJ1-2, with 9 bases aligning to TRBD1. Source: peripheral blood, taken on day 0 of AZD1222 vaccination. CDR3 nucleotides: TGTGCCAGCAGCTCATTAGGGACAGGGCATGGCTACACCTTC. It codes for CASSSLGTGHGYTF.